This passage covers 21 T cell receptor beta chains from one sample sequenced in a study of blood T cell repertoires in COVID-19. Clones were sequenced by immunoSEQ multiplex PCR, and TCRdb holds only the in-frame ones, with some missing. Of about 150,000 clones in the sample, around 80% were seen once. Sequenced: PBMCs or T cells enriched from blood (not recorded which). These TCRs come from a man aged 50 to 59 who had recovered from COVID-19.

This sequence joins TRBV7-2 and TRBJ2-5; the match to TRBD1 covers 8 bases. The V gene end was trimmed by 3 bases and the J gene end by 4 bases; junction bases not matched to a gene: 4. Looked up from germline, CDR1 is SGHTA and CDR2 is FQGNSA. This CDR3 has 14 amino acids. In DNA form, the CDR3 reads TGTGCCAGCAGCTTGGGACAGGCTCCAGAGACCCAGTACTTC. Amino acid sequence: CASSLGQAPETQYF. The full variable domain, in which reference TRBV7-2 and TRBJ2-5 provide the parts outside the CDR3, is GAGVSQSPSNKVTEKGKDVELRCDPISGHTALYWYRQSLGQGLEFLIYFQGNSAPDKSGLPSDRFSAERTGGSVSTLTIQRTQQEDSAVYLCASSLGQAPETQYFGPGTRLLVL.

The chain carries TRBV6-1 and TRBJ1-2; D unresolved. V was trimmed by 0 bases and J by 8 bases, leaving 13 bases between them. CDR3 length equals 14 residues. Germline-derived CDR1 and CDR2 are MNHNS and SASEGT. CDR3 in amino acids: CASSEATLRRGYTF. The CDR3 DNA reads TGTGCCAGCAGTGAAGCGACACTCAGGAGGGGCTACACCTTC.

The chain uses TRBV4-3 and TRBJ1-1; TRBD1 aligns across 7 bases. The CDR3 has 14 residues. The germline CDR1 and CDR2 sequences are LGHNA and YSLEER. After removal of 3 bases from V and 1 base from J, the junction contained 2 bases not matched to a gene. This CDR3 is CASSQTGRNTEAFF. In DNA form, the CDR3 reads TGCGCCAGCAGCCAGACAGGGCGGAACACTGAAGCTTTCTTT.

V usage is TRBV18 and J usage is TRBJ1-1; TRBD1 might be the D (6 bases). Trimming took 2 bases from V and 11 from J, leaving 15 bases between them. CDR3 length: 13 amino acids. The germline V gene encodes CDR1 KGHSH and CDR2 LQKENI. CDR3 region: CASSPGTPGAAFF. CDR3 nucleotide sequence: TGTGCCAGCTCACCAGGGACACCCGGGGCGGCTTTCTTT.

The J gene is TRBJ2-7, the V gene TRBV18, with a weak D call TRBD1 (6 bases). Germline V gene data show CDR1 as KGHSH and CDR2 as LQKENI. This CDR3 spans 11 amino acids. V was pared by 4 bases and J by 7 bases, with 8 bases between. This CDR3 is CASSHGQEQYF. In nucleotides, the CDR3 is TGTGCCAGCTCACACGGACAGGAGCAGTACTTC. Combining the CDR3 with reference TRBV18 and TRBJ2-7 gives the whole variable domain NAGVMQNPRHLVRRRGQEARLRCSPMKGHSHVYWYRQLPEEGLKFMVYLQKENIIDESGMPKERFSAEFPKEGPSILRIQQVVRGDSAAYFCASSHGQEQYFGPGTRLTVT.

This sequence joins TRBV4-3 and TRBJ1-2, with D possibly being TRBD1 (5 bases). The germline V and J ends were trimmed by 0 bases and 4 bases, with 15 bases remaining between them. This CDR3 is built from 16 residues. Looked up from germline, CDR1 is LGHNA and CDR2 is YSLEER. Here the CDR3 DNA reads TGCGCCAGCAGCCAAGATTTGTCTCAGGGTTCCTATGGCTACACCTTC. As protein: CASSQDLSQGSYGYTF.

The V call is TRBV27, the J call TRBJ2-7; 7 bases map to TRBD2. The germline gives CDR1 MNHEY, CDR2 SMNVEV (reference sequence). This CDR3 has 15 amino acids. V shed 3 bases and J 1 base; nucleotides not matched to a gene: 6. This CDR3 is CASSFEAGMSYEQYF. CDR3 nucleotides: TGTGCCAGCAGTTTTGAAGCGGGGATGTCCTACGAGCAGTACTTC.

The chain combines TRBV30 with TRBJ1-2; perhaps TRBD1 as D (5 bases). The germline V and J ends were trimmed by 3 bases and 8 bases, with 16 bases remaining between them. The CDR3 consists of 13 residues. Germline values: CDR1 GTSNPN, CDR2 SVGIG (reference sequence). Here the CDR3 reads CAWSPGTQDGYTF. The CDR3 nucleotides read TGTGCCTGGAGCCCCGGGACTCAGGACGGCTACACCTTC.

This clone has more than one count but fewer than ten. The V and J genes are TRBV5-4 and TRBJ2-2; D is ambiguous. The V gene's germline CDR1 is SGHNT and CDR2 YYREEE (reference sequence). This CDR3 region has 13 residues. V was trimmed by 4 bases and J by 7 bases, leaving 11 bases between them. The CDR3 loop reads CASSPPGVGELFF. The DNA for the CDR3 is TGTGCCAGCAGCCCCCCGGGTGTCGGGGAGCTGTTTTTT.

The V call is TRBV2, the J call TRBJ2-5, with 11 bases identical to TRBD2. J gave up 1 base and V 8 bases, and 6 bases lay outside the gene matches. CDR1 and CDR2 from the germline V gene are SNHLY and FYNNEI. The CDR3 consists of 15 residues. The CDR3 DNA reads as TGTGCCAGCCATTTCGGGACTAGCGGCCAAGAGACCCAGTACTTC. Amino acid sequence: CASHFGTSGQETQYF.

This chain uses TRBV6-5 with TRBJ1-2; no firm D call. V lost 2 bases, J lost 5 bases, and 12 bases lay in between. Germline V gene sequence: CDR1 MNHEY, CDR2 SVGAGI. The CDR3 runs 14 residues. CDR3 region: CASSYTRVSYGYTF. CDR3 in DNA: TGTGCCAGCAGTTACACGCGGGTCTCTTATGGCTACACCTTC.

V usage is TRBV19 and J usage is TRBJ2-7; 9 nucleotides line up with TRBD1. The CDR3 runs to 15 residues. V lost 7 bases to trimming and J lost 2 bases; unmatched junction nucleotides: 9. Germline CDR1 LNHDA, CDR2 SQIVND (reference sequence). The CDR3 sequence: CASMGGQGNTYEQYF. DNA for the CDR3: TGTGCCAGTATGGGAGGACAGGGGAACACCTACGAGCAGTACTTC.

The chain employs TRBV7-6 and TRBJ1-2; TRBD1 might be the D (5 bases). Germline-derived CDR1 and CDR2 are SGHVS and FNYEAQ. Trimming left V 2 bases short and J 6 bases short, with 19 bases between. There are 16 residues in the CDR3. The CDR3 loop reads CASSLFGKGLSDGYTF. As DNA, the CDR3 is TGTGCCAGCAGCTTATTTGGAAAGGGGTTAAGCGATGGCTACACCTTC.

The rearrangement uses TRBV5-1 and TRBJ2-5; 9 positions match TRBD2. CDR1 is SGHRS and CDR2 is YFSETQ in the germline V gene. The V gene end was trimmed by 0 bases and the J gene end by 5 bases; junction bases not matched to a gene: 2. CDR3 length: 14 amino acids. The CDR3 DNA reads TGCGCCAGCAGCTTGGAGCGGGGGGTTGAGACCCAGTACTTC. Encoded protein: CASSLERGVETQYF.

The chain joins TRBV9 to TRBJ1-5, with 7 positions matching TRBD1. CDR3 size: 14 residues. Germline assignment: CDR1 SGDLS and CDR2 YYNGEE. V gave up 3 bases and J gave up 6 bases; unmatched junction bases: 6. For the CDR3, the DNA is TGTGCCAGCAGCGCACAGGGGTCTAGTCAGCCCCAGCATTTT. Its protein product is CASSAQGSSQPQHF.

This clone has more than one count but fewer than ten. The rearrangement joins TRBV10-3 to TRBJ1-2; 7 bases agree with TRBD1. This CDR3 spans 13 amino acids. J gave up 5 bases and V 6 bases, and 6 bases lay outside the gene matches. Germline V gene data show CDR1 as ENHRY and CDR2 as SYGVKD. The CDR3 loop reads CAISQSDRYGYTF. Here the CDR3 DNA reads TGTGCCATCAGCCAGTCGGACAGGTATGGCTACACCTTC.

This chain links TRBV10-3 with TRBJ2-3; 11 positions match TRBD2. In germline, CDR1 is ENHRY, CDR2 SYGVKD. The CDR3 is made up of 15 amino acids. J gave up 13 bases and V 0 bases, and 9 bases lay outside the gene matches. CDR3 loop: CAISESSSGGTSEYF. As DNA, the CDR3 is TGTGCCATCAGTGAGTCATCTAGCGGGGGGACCTCGGAGTATTTT.

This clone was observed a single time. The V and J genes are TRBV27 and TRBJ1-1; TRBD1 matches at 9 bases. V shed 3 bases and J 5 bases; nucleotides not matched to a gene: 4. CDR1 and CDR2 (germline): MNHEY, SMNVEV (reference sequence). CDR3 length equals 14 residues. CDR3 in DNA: TGTGCCAGCAGTTTCCTGGACAGGGGAACTGAAGCTTTCTTT. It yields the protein CASSFLDRGTEAFF.

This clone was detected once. CDR3 residues: CASKKGYGNEKLFF. DNA of the CDR3: TGTGCCAGCAAGAAGGGGTATGGGAATGAAAAACTGTTTTTT. This chain uses TRBV7-2 with TRBJ1-4; the D gene is possibly TRBD1 (5 bases). CDR3 length equals 14 residues. The germline V gene has CDR1 SGHTA and CDR2 FQGNSA. Trimming pared 7 bases from V and 5 bases from J, leaving 14 bases between.

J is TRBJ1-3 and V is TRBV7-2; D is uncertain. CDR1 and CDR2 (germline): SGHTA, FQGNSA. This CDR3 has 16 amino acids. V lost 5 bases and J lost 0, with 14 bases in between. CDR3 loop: CASSPSVGDSGNTIYF. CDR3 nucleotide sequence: TGTGCCAGCAGCCCATCGGTAGGAGACTCTGGAAACACCATATATTTT. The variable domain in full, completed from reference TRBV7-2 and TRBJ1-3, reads GAGVSQSPSNKVTEKGKDVELRCDPISGHTALYWYRQSLGQGLEFLIYFQGNSAPDKSGLPSDRFSAERTGGSVSTLTIQRTQQEDSAVYLCASSPSVGDSGNTIYFGEGSWLTVV.

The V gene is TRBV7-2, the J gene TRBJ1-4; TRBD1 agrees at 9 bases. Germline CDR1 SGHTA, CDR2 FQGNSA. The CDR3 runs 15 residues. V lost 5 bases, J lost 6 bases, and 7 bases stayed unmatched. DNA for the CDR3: TGTGCCAGCAGCCAAGGCGGGACAGGGCATGAAAAACTGTTTTTT. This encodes CASSQGGTGHEKLFF.